These T cell receptor beta chains were read from a single sample in a study of blood T cell repertoires in COVID-19. Generated by immunoSEQ multiplex PCR, the TCRdb table keeps only in-frame clones and is missing some. This sample has around 38,000 clones; 70% to 90% occur once, and the top ten carry around 4.5%. Sequencing used peripheral blood. Source of these receptors: a man aged 55-75 years with COVID-19, enrolled during active disease. CDR3s include the opening cysteine and the closing phenylalanine or tryptophan. The D gene is left open where the match is weak. Clone size is stated in some rows and not others, as once, few, many or a class when expanded.

>TRBV5-1|NA|TRBD1|TRBJ1-4
CASSFTGTGDEKLFF
TGCGCCAGCAGCTTCACCGGGACAGGGGATGAAAAACTGTTTTTT
>TRBV7-2|NA|NA|TRBJ1-2
CASTKPGYYGYTF
TGTGCCAGCACTAAACCCGGTTACTATGGCTACACCTTC
>TRBV9|NA|TRBD1|TRBJ2-2
CASSGRQGSVTGELFF
TGTGCCAGCAGCGGTCGACAGGGGAGCGTCACCGGGGAGCTGTTTTTT
>TRBV6-2/TRBV6-3|NA|NA|TRBJ2-6
CASSYGPDNSGANVLTF
TGTGCCAGCAGTTACGGTCCCGACAACTCTGGGGCCAACGTCCTGACTTTC
>TRBV28|NA|NA|TRBJ2-1
CASSLSPLSSYNEQFF
TGTGCCAGCAGTTTATCTCCTCTTAGCTCCTACAATGAGCAGTTCTTC
>TRBV18|NA|NA|TRBJ1-1
CASSPQTGNTEAFF
TGTGCCAGCTCACCACAAACGGGGAACACTGAAGCTTTCTTT
>TRBV29-1|NA|TRBD1|TRBJ1-1
CSVVRGQGGEAFF
TGCAGCGTTGTGAGGGGACAGGGTGGTGAAGCTTTCTTT
>TRBV28|NA|NA|TRBJ1-5
CASSSPRRTAENQPQHF
TGTGCCAGCAGTTCTCCACGACGGACAGCGGAAAATCAGCCCCAGCATTTT
>TRBV4-1|NA|TRBD1|TRBJ1-2
CASSQAGTGGWGYTF
TGCGCCAGCAGCCAGGCCGGGACAGGGGGCTGGGGCTACACCTTC
>TRBV9|NA|TRBD1|TRBJ2-7
CASSVEQGASYEQYF
TGTGCCAGCAGCGTAGAACAGGGGGCCTCCTACGAGCAGTACTTC
>TRBV29-1|NA|NA|TRBJ2-7
CSVARAERGEQYF
TGCAGCGTTGCCCGGGCAGAACGGGGCGAGCAGTACTTC
>TRBV9|NA|TRBD2|TRBJ2-1
CASSVGLAGVRRVNEQFF
TGTGCCAGCAGCGTGGGACTAGCGGGAGTAAGACGGGTAAATGAGCAGTTCTTC
>TRBV7-8|NA|NA|TRBJ2-7
CASSSDLGAGYEQYF
TGTGCCAGCAGCTCAGACTTGGGGGCTGGCTACGAGCAGTACTTC
>TRBV10-1|NA|NA|TRBJ1-1
CASSGQENTEAFF
TGCGCCAGCAGTGGGCAGGAGAACACTGAAGCTTTCTTT
>TRBV12-3/TRBV12-4|NA|NA|TRBJ2-7
CASSLAQEEEQYF
TGTGCCAGCAGCCTCGCCCAGGAGGAAGAGCAGTACTTC
>TRBV5-1|NA|NA|TRBJ1-4
CASSLRGGRDEKLFF
TGCGCCAGCAGCTTGCGTGGGGGCAGGGATGAAAAACTGTTTTTT
>TRBV9|NA|NA|TRBJ2-4
CASSPQAGIENIQYF
TGTGCCAGCAGCCCTCAGGCAGGGATCGAAAACATTCAGTACTTC
>TRBV2|NA|NA|TRBJ1-5
CASSVQGMGQPQHF
TGTGCCAGCAGTGTTCAGGGAATGGGACAGCCCCAGCATTTT
>TRBV28|NA|TRBD1|TRBJ1-1
CASSFISGTGLSTEAFF
TGTGCCAGCAGTTTCATATCCGGGACAGGGTTGAGCACTGAAGCTTTCTTT
>TRBV6-4|NA|TRBD1|TRBJ2-2
CASSEWPGGTGELFF
TGTGCCAGCAGTGAATGGCCAGGGGGTACCGGGGAGCTGTTTTTT
>TRBV5-1|few|NA|TRBJ1-3
CASSQGGTGGNTIYF
TGCGCCAGCAGCCAGGGAGGGACGGGTGGAAACACCATATATTTT
>TRBV6-4|NA|NA|TRBJ1-4
CASSVLGGTNEKLFF
TGTGCCAGCAGTGTCTTGGGGGGAACTAATGAAAAACTGTTTTTT